This passage covers 19 T cell receptor beta chains from one sample sequenced in a study of blood T cells in healthy people across ages. Using a J-beta primer mix together with a sample-barcoded 5' primer, a second PCR was run for roughly 7 to 12 cycles. TCRdb fed the 5' RACE reads into MiXCR, producing one record per CDR3 protein. In the table there are about 1.5 million distinct CDR3 sequences, roughly 43% of which are singletons. The sequenced material came from blood. The receptors were gathered from a woman aged 18 to 35 in good health.

This sequence joins TRBV7-2 and TRBJ2-7; a weak D match, TRBD2 (5 bases). V was clipped by 1 base and J by 7 bases, with 23 bases between them. There are 17 residues in the CDR3. Germline-derived CDR1 and CDR2 are SGHTA and FQGNSA. This chain's CDR3 is CASSLVSILGSSNEQYF. The CDR3 nucleotides are TGTGCCAGCAGCTTAGTTAGTATACTAGGTTCATCCAATGAGCAGTACTTC.

The gene calls are TRBV18 and TRBJ2-5; D is uncertain. Germline-derived CDR1 and CDR2 are KGHSH and LQKENI. The CDR3 is made up of 13 amino acids. Trimming removed 3 bases from V and 2 bases from J, with 7 bases in between. CDR3 nucleotide sequence: TGTGCCAGCTCACCGGCTGGTCAAGAGACCCAGTACTTC. It codes for CASSPAGQETQYF.

V gene TRBV29-1 combines with J gene TRBJ1-1; 8 bases agree with TRBD1. From germline, CDR1 is SQVTM and CDR2 ANQGSEA. Germline trimming cut 2 bases from V and 6 bases from J; bases unmatched to any gene: 11. CDR3 length equals 15 residues. CDR3 DNA sequence: TGCAGCGTTGAAAGGGGGCGACAGGGGCTATCTGAAGCTTTCTTT. Translating it yields CSVERGRQGLSEAFF.

This clonotype was seen a few times. This chain uses TRBV7-3 with TRBJ2-7; 9 bases are a match to TRBD1. This CDR3 spans 15 amino acids. Germline V gives CDR1 SGHTA, CDR2 FQGTGA. With 6 bases clipped from V and 7 bases from J, the junction kept 13 bases outside the gene matches. CDR3 protein: CASSRTGGTYNEQYF. The CDR3 DNA follows: TGTGCCAGCAGTCGTACAGGGGGCACCTACAATGAGCAGTACTTC.

Regarding this clonotype: This may arise from a read error, as a much more abundant clone is one base away. CDR3 residues: CASSSRGGEAANEQFF. In DNA, the CDR3 is TGCGCCAGCAGCTCACGCGGAGGAGAAGCAGCCAATGAGCAGTTCTTC. V gene TRBV5-1 combines with J gene TRBJ2-1; a possible D gene is TRBD2 (5 bases). This CDR3 spans 16 amino acids. The germline V gene has CDR1 SGHRS and CDR2 YFSETQ. V lost 3 bases and J lost 6, with 19 bases in between.

This clonotype occurred a few times. This chain uses TRBV14 with TRBJ2-1; 9 nucleotides agree with TRBD1. The V gene's germline CDR1 is SGHDN and CDR2 FVKESK. CDR3 size: 17 residues. V lost 1 base, J lost 7 bases, and 11 bases stayed unmatched. The CDR3 nucleotides are TGTGCCAGCAGCCAAGTTGAGGGACAGGGATTACCTAATGAGCAGTTCTTC. As protein: CASSQVEGQGLPNEQFF.

This clonotype was observed once. The conserved final phenylalanine or tryptophan is absent from the CDR3, which likely points to a read error. The V gene is TRBV20-1, the J gene TRBJ2-5; D may be TRBD2 (6 bases). Trimming removed 3 bases from V and 5 bases from J, with 16 bases in between. Germline CDR1 is DFQATT and CDR2 is SNEGSKA (reference sequence). This CDR3 has 14 residues. CDR3 loop: CSASLQGRGETQYS. CDR3 DNA sequence: TGCAGTGCTAGTCTACAAGGCCGGGGGGAGACCCAGTACTCC.

This chain joins TRBV4-2 and TRBJ1-2; no reliable D call. V lost 5 bases and J 7 bases, leaving 17 bases between the germline ends. Germline V gene sequence: CDR1 LGHNA, CDR2 YNFKEQ. This CDR3 has 14 residues. The CDR3 nucleotides read TGTGCCAGCAGCGCGGGTTCCGCTGGAAGTGGCTACACCTTC. Encoded protein: CASSAGSAGSGYTF.

This clonotype was recorded once. The rearrangement uses TRBV7-2 and TRBJ2-3; 8 nucleotides line up with TRBD2. The CDR3 is 15 residues long. J was trimmed by 8 bases and V by 5 bases; bases with no gene match: 12. Germline lookup yields CDR1 SGHTA and CDR2 FQGNSA. The CDR3 loop reads CASSPGTRVLGTQYF. The DNA of the CDR3 is TGTGCCAGCAGCCCCGGGACTAGGGTGTTGGGTACGCAGTATTTT.

This clonotype turned up a few times. The chain recombines TRBV7-2 with TRBJ2-5; possible D gene TRBD2, 6 bases. The CDR3 contains 14 residues. The V end was cut by 4 bases, the J end by 1 base, with 10 bases between. The V gene's germline CDR1 is SGHTA and CDR2 FQGNSA. CDR3 coding DNA: TGTGCCAGCAGCTGGACGGGAGCCCAAGAGACCCAGTACTTC. Amino acids: CASSWTGAQETQYF.

The chain combines TRBV20-1 with TRBJ2-1; TRBD2 matches 10 bases. With 0 bases clipped from V and 2 bases from J, the junction kept 4 bases outside the gene matches. Germline lookup yields CDR1 DFQATT and CDR2 SNEGSKA (reference sequence). The CDR3 loop spans 16 amino acids. DNA for the CDR3: TGCAGTGCTAGAGAACTAGCGGGGCCGGCCTACAATGAGCAGTTCTTC. It translates to CSARELAGPAYNEQFF.

The rearrangement joins TRBV12-3 or TRBV12-4 to TRBJ1-2; 7 bases agree with TRBD1. V was pared by 5 bases and J by 4 bases, with 7 bases of the junction left unmatched. CDR3 length: 14 amino acids. CDR3 sequence (DNA): TGTGCCAGCAGTCCAAGGGGGCGTATCTATGGCTACACCTTC. Translated, it gives CASSPRGRIYGYTF.

The chain joins TRBV20-1 to TRBJ2-3; 7 bases agree with TRBD2. V trimming: 6 bases; J trimming: 2 bases; junction bases outside the gene matches: 5. CDR3 length equals 13 residues. Germline loops: CDR1 DFQATT, CDR2 SNEGSKA (reference sequence). CDR3 amino acids: CSAASGHTDTQYF. The CDR3 nucleotides read TGCAGTGCAGCTAGCGGACACACAGATACGCAGTATTTT.

The chain combines TRBV7-2 with TRBJ2-2; D ambiguous. Germline V gene data show CDR1 as SGHTA and CDR2 as FQGNSA. The CDR3 runs to 13 residues. V lost 3 bases, J lost 5 bases, and 7 bases lay in between. In DNA, the CDR3 is TGTGCCAGCAGCTTTATGCGGACCGGGGAGCTGTTTTTT. As protein: CASSFMRTGELFF.

This clonotype appeared many times. The chain uses TRBV10-3 and TRBJ2-3, with D possibly being TRBD1 (6 bases). Germline V gives CDR1 ENHRY, CDR2 SYGVKD. CDR3 length: 15 amino acids. Trimming cost V 2 bases and J 3 bases, with 12 bases left between them. CDR3: CAISEVARGTDTQYF. The CDR3 bases are TGTGCCATCAGTGAGGTGGCCAGGGGAACAGATACGCAGTATTTT.

This chain connects TRBV19 to TRBJ1-5; 7 bases agree with TRBD1. J was trimmed by 2 bases and V by 3 bases; bases with no gene match: 4. The CDR3 loop spans 15 amino acids. CDR1 LNHDA and CDR2 SQIVND come from the germline V gene (reference sequence). CDR3 region: CASSIGGQGNQPQHF. CDR3 nucleotides: TGTGCCAGTAGTATTGGAGGACAGGGCAATCAGCCCCAGCATTTT.

To note about this clonotype: At one boundary the junction diverges from the germline segment, which might be a read error. The CDR3 reads CAGSLGLAPYNEPFF. The DNA for the CDR3 is TGTGCCGGCAGCTTAGGACTAGCCCCCTACAATGAGCCGTTCTTC. The V gene is TRBV7-9, the J gene TRBJ2-1, with 8 nucleotides matching TRBD2. The CDR3 is 15 residues long. The V gene's germline CDR1 is SEHNR and CDR2 FQNEAQ (reference sequence).

This clonotype was seen more than once but under ten times. One end of the junction varies from germline; a read error may be responsible. This chain joins TRBV7-7 and TRBJ2-5; TRBD1 matches 7 bases. The germline CDR1 and CDR2 sequences are SSHAT and FNYEAQ (reference sequence). The CDR3 sequence is 17 residues long. The CDR3 DNA follows: TGTGCTAGCAGCTTAGCTACCCCGGACAGGATCGGGGAGACCCAGTACTTC. This encodes CASSLATPDRIGETQYF.

The chain has TRBV25-1 and TRBJ2-1; 12 bases are shared with TRBD1. The germline V gene has CDR1 MGHDK and CDR2 SYGVNS. The CDR3 runs to 14 residues. V was clipped by 4 bases and J by 7 bases; unmatched bases: 2. CDR3 residues: CASSAGQGANEQFF. The DNA for the CDR3 is TGTGCCAGCAGTGCGGGACAGGGGGCTAATGAGCAGTTCTTC.